A selection of T cell receptor beta chains follows, all from one sample in a study of shared clonotypes between healthy human individuals. Here immunoSEQ multiplex PCR was the method, and the copy in TCRdb shows in-frame clones only, minus some. The table lists millions of clones, 85% to 95% of them singletons, with more than 1.5% in the top ten. Sequences were obtained from naive CD8+ T cells from PBMCs. The receptors originated from a man aged 18 to 30 in good health. Some clones in this sample may be carry-over from other donors' samples. Both conserved end residues are part of each CDR3. The order of the fields is J gene, CDR3 length, clone size, V gene, D gene, CDR3 DNA, CDR3 protein. The D gene is left open where the match is weak. Only part of the rows carry a size: once, few, many, or a class if the clone is expanded.

TRBJ2-1 15 . TRBV19 TRBD2 TGTGCCAGCGGTCCCGGGACTAGAAGCTACAATGAGCAGTTCTTC CASGPGTRSYNEQFF
TRBJ2-1 14 . TRBV2 TRBD2 TGTGCCAGCAGTGAGGGGACTAGAGGTAATGAGCAGTTCTTC CASSEGTRGNEQFF
TRBJ2-3 13 . TRBV5-1 . TGCGCCAGCAGCCCTTATCCCGGAGATACGCAGTATTTT CASSPYPGDTQYF
TRBJ2-3 15 . TRBV25-1 TRBD1 TGTGCCAACCCAGAACAGGGGGAAGGGACAGATACGCAGTATTTT CANPEQGEGTDTQYF
TRBJ2-7 15 once TRBV6-5 . TGTGCCAGCAGTTACGTCGAGGGGAGCTCCTACGAGCAGTACTTC CASSYVEGSSYEQYF
TRBJ1-1 15 . TRBV13 TRBD1 TGTGCCAGCAGCGGACTATCGGGACAGCTCACTGAAGCTTTCTTT CASSGLSGQLTEAFF
TRBJ2-7 14 . TRBV7-3 TRBD2 TGTGCCAGCTTAGGGTTAGCGGGAGCCTACGAGCAGTACTTC CASLGLAGAYEQYF
TRBJ2-1 16 . TRBV11-2 . TGTGCCAGCAGCTTAGGAGGGTTGTCGCGAGGTAATGAGCAGTTCTTC CASSLGGLSRGNEQFF
TRBJ2-1 12 . TRBV7-9 TRBD1 TGTGCCAGCATGTTCGGGACAGGGGGCCAGTTCTTC CASMFGTGGQFF
TRBJ2-2 16 . TRBV9 TRBD1 TGTGCCAGCAGCTTGAGACAGGGGGATTTGTCCGGGGAGCTGTTTTTT CASSLRQGDLSGELFF
TRBJ2-5 12 . TRBV29-1 . TGCAGCGTTGTGGGGGGAAGAGAGACCCAGTACTTC CSVVGGRETQYF
TRBJ2-7 15 . TRBV28 TRBD2 TGTGCCAGCAGTTTTTTAGCGGGATTATCCTACGAGCAGTACTTC CASSFLAGLSYEQYF
TRBJ2-3 16 . TRBV7-9 TRBD2 TGTGCCAGCAGCCCGAGTAGCGGGGAGCGCACAGATACGCAGTATTTT CASSPSSGERTDTQYF
TRBJ1-1 14 . TRBV19 TRBD1 TGTGCCAGTAGTATAGGGGCCAGGGGGACTGAAGCTTTCTTT CASSIGARGTEAFF
TRBJ2-7 15 . TRBV9 . TGTGCCAGCAGCCCCCTCTCCCGGGGGATCTACGAGCAGTACTTC CASSPLSRGIYEQYF
TRBJ2-7 14 . TRBV27 TRBD2 TGTGCCAGCAGTTTATCGGCGGGAGCGGTGGAGCAGTACTTC CASSLSAGAVEQYF
TRBJ2-7 15 . TRBV15 TRBD1 TGTGCCACCAGCAGCGGCACAGGGGAGCTGTACGAGCAGTACTTC CATSSGTGELYEQYF
TRBJ2-1 14 . TRBV6-1 . TGTGCCAGCAGAGTAGCGGAGATTTACAATGAGCAGTTCTTC CASRVAEIYNEQFF
TRBJ2-3 16 once TRBV19 TRBD2 TGTGCCAGTAGTTCACGGGAGGGATTTAGAACAGATACGCAGTATTTT CASSSREGFRTDTQYF
TRBJ1-1 15 . TRBV11-3 . TGTGCCAGCAGCATGCGATTGGGAGTCGGGGCTGAAGCTTTCTTT CASSMRLGVGAEAFF
TRBJ1-3 15 . TRBV6-1 . TGTGCCAGCAGTGGGGGCTTGAGCTCTGGAAACACCATATATTTT CASSGGLSSGNTIYF
TRBJ2-7 12 . TRBV5-4 . TGTGCCAGCAGCAGGATCCCCAGCGAGCAGTACTTC CASSRIPSEQYF
TRBJ2-2 19 . TRBV9 TRBD2 TGTGCCAGCAGCGTAGAAAGTCCGGAGAGCGGGAGTCGGTCCGGGGAGCTGTTTTTT CASSVESPESGSRSGELFF
TRBJ2-2 14 . TRBV5-6 . TGTGCCAGTAGCTTACGCGCGAACACCGGGGAGCTGTTTTTT CASSLRANTGELFF
TRBJ1-5 16 . TRBV28 TRBD1 TGTGCCAGCAGATTATCGGACAGGCTAATCGATCAGCCCCAGCATTTT CASRLSDRLIDQPQHF
TRBJ2-3 18 once TRBV21-1 . TGTGCCAGCAGCAAAGTTCATAAAGGGCCGGCGGGCACAGATACGCAGTATTTT CASSKVHKGPAGTDTQYF
TRBJ1-2 18 . TRBV4-1 . TGCGCCAGCAGCCAAGATCCACCGACAGTGAGGGGCACTTCAGGCTACACCTTC CASSQDPPTVRGTSGYTF
TRBJ1-1 14 . TRBV11-2 TRBD1 TGTGCCAGCAGCAAACGGGACAGGAACACTGAAGCTTTCTTT CASSKRDRNTEAFF
TRBJ1-5 15 . TRBV4-1 . TGCGCCAGCAGCCCCGTCCTCAGCCTCGGTCAGCCCCAGCATTTT CASSPVLSLGQPQHF
TRBJ2-5 12 . TRBV15 . TGTGCCGCCGGGACTCACTCGGGGACCCAGTACTTC CAAGTHSGTQYF
TRBJ2-2 16 . TRBV9 . TGTGCCAGCAGCCCTACGGGGGCGCGGAACACCGGGGAGCTGTTTTTT CASSPTGARNTGELFF
TRBJ2-6 15 . TRBV7-9 TRBD1 TGTGCCAGCAGCTTTCAGGGGGATGGGGCCAACGTCCTGACTTTC CASSFQGDGANVLTF
TRBJ2-3 18 . TRBV7-2 TRBD2 TGTGCCAGCAGACTAGGACGGGAGGCAAAAGTGGACACAGATACGCAGTATTTT CASRLGREAKVDTDTQYF
TRBJ2-1 16 . TRBV4-3 TRBD2 TGCGCCAGCAGCCCCCACGCAGCGGGAGCGGGGAATGAGCAGTTCTTC CASSPHAAGAGNEQFF
TRBJ2-3 13 . TRBV6-1 . TGTGCCAGCAGTGGGGCCGGCGGAGATACGCAGTATTTT CASSGAGGDTQYF
TRBJ1-2 15 . TRBV27 TRBD1 TGTGCCAGCAGTTTAAGGGGACAGGACCTCTATGGCTACACCTTC CASSLRGQDLYGYTF
TRBJ1-2 14 . TRBV27 . TGTGCCAGCAGTCTTCGGGCTCAGGACTATGGCTACACCTTC CASSLRAQDYGYTF
TRBJ2-2 13 . TRBV9 . TGTGCCAGCAGCGTAGGTTGGACCGGGGAGCTGTTTTTT CASSVGWTGELFF
TRBJ2-5 15 . TRBV4-3 . TGCGCCAGCAGCCAAGGGACGGGAGTTAGAGAGACCCAGTACTTC CASSQGTGVRETQYF
TRBJ2-1 17 . TRBV6-1 TRBD2 TGTGCCAGCAGTGTTAGCGCGGCTAGCGGGACCTACAATGAGCAGTTCTTC CASSVSAASGTYNEQFF